Presented here are 20 T cell receptor beta chains from one specimen sequenced in a study of shared clonotypes between healthy human individuals. The repertoire was sequenced with immunoSEQ multiplex PCR; TCRdb's copy has only in-frame clones and lacks some. The sample has under 600,000 clones; more than 95% are singletons. Terminally differentiated effector memory CD45RA+ cells were excluded from the naive CD8 cells, which were CD45RO-negative and positively selected for CCR7. The sequenced sample consisted of naive CD8+ T cells sorted from blood. The receptors were sampled from a man aged 30 to 39 in good health.

The chain uses TRBV2 and TRBJ1-1; the match to TRBD1 covers 8 bases. Germline V gives CDR1 SNHLY, CDR2 FYNNEI. V lost 6 bases and J lost 1; bases outside the gene matches: 7. The CDR3 has 15 residues. CDR3 coding DNA: TGTGCCAGCAGCTTCTCCGGGACAGGGAACACTGAAGCTTTCTTT. Encoded protein: CASSFSGTGNTEAFF.

In this sample, this clone turned up once. This chain links TRBV29-1 with TRBJ2-3; D unresolved. CDR3 length: 14 residues. The ends were cut back, 8 bases at V and 1 base at J, with 16 bases in the middle. Germline V CDR1 and CDR2: SQVTM, ANQGSEA. DNA for the CDR3: TGCAGCTCCTCTACAGAACTTCGCACAGATACGCAGTATTTT. It specifies CSSSTELRTDTQYF.

V usage is TRBV29-1 and J usage is TRBJ1-2, with TRBD1 matching over 8 bases. This CDR3 is built from 14 residues. Per germline, CDR1 SQVTM and CDR2 ANQGSEA. V shed 4 bases, J shed 1 base, and the junction held 5 bases outside the gene matches. The CDR3 spells CSVVGQGNNYGYTF. The CDR3 region has the DNA TGCAGCGTTGTTGGACAGGGTAATAACTATGGCTACACCTTC.

The V gene is TRBV6-5, the J gene TRBJ2-1; a weak D match, TRBD1 (7 bases). The CDR3 length is 14 residues. CDR1 and CDR2 from the germline V gene are MNHEY and SVGAGI. V was cut by 2 bases and J by 6 bases, with 11 bases left in between. CDR3: CASSYVQGGNEQFF. In nucleotides, the CDR3 is TGTGCCAGCAGTTACGTCCAGGGGGGCAATGAGCAGTTCTTC.

This rearrangement joins TRBV5-8 to TRBJ2-1; D remains unclear. Per germline, CDR1 SGHTS and CDR2 YDEGEE. Trimming removed 4 bases from V and 3 bases from J, with 20 bases in between. The CDR3 covers 17 residues. The CDR3 is CASSPGGVVILYNEQFF. CDR3 bases: TGTGCCAGCAGCCCAGGTGGGGTAGTTATACTCTACAATGAGCAGTTCTTC.

The V gene is TRBV5-1, the J gene TRBJ2-5; 9 positions match TRBD1. Trimming cost V 4 bases and J 5 bases; bases outside gene matches: 15. CDR3 length: 17 amino acids. Germline V gene data show CDR1 as SGHRS and CDR2 as YFSETQ. Written as DNA, the CDR3 is TGCGCCAGCAGCGTAACAACCATAACAGGGGGCCGGGAGACCCAGTACTTC. Residues: CASSVTTITGGRETQYF.

The chain combines TRBV7-9 with TRBJ2-3; D gene ambiguous. CDR3 size: 15 residues. V lost 1 base, J lost 1 base, and 9 bases lay in between. The germline gives CDR1 SEHNR, CDR2 FQNEAQ (reference sequence). CDR3 residues: CASSLVQTGTDTQYF. CDR3 nucleotide sequence: TGTGCCAGCAGCTTAGTCCAGACCGGCACAGATACGCAGTATTTT.

As DNA, the CDR3 is TGCAGCGTTGTTAGGACTAGTGACTACGAGCAGTACTTC. Its protein product is CSVVRTSDYEQYF. The chain is built from TRBV29-1 and TRBJ2-7; 7 bases align to TRBD2. This CDR3 is 13 amino acids long. The V and J ends lost 4 bases and 3 bases, in that order; junction bases with no gene match: 6. Germline V gene sequence: CDR1 SQVTM, CDR2 ANQGSEA.

The gene calls are TRBV2 and TRBJ2-3; the match to TRBD2 covers 8 bases. The germline CDR1 and CDR2 sequences are SNHLY and FYNNEI. The CDR3 spans 20 residues. The V segment lost 3 bases and the J segment 2 bases; nucleotides outside the gene matches: 19. The CDR3 here is CASSDFPLALSGRSTDTQYF. CDR3 nucleotide sequence: TGTGCCAGCAGTGACTTCCCACTCGCTCTCAGCGGGAGATCCACAGATACGCAGTATTTT.

V gene TRBV9 combines with J gene TRBJ2-7; D possibly uses TRBD1 or TRBD2 (5 bases each). The CDR3 extends over 16 amino acids. Trimming cost V 4 bases and J 0 bases, with 17 bases left between them. CDR1 and CDR2 (germline): SGDLS, YYNGEE. The DNA of the CDR3 is TGTGCCAGCAGCCAAGATGGTCGGGGCCCCTCCTACGAGCAGTACTTC. This encodes CASSQDGRGPSYEQYF.

The chain carries TRBV7-6 and TRBJ1-1; D remains ambiguous. This CDR3 region has 14 residues. Germline CDR1 is SGHVS and CDR2 is FNYEAQ. The germline V and J ends were trimmed by 2 bases and 1 base, with 8 bases remaining between them. The CDR3 here is CASSLRETNTEAFF. The DNA of the CDR3 is TGTGCCAGCAGCTTAAGGGAGACGAACACTGAAGCTTTCTTT.

V is TRBV7-9 and J is TRBJ2-7; possibly TRBD2 for D (5 bases). The CDR3 consists of 13 residues. V shed 5 bases and J shed 1 base, with 9 bases lying between them. Germline V gene lookup returns CDR1 SEHNR and CDR2 FQNEAQ (reference sequence). The CDR3: CASSHRTSYEQYF. CDR3 DNA: TGTGCCAGCAGCCATCGGACTTCCTACGAGCAGTACTTC.

The chain joins TRBV5-8 to TRBJ2-5, with TRBD1 identical over 8 bases. V shed 10 bases and J 1 base; nucleotides not matched to a gene: 6. Looked up from germline, CDR1 is SGHTS and CDR2 is YDEGEE. The CDR3 covers 13 residues. The CDR3 nucleotides read TGTGCCGGGACAGGACGGGGCCAAGAGACCCAGTACTTC. This sequence encodes CAGTGRGQETQYF.

V usage is TRBV18 and J usage is TRBJ2-1; TRBD2 matches at 13 bases. CDR3 length: 18 amino acids. V lost 3 bases, J lost 7 bases, and 12 bases stayed unmatched. CDR1 and CDR2 from the germline V gene are KGHSH and LQKENI. The CDR3 nucleotides are TGTGCCAGCTCACCCATCGGACTAGCGGGAGCAAACGGGAATGAGCAGTTCTTC. Protein sequence: CASSPIGLAGANGNEQFF.

The J gene is TRBJ1-2, the V gene TRBV27; weak D call: TRBD1 (6 bases). This CDR3 spans 13 amino acids. The V end lost 7 bases, the J end lost 8 bases, and 17 bases lay between the germline ends. Germline CDR1 MNHEY, CDR2 SMNVEV (reference sequence). CDR3 in amino acids: CASTKALGAGYTF. The CDR3 bases are TGTGCCAGCACTAAAGCTTTGGGGGCAGGCTACACCTTC.

This rearrangement joins TRBV30 to TRBJ2-1, with 9 positions matching TRBD2. The CDR3 runs to 19 residues. Germline V gives CDR1 GTSNPN, CDR2 SVGIG (reference sequence). V was clipped by 3 bases and J by 8 bases; unmatched bases: 23. CDR3 region: CAWRSRVVSAGGPFYEQFF. CDR3 in DNA: TGTGCCTGGAGGTCCAGGGTTGTGTCGGCGGGAGGGCCGTTCTATGAGCAGTTCTTC.

The genes are TRBV9 and TRBJ2-1, with D perhaps TRBD2 (6 bases). The length of the CDR3 is 16 residues. In germline, CDR1 is SGDLS, CDR2 YYNGEE. V shed 1 base and J shed 0 bases, with 11 bases lying between them. The chain's CDR3 is CASSVRRDNSYNEQFF. The CDR3 region has the DNA TGTGCCAGCAGCGTAAGGCGGGATAACTCCTACAATGAGCAGTTCTTC. Filled out from reference TRBV9 and TRBJ2-1, the complete variable domain reads DSGVTQTPKHLITATGQRVTLRCSPRSGDLSVYWYQQSLDQGLQFLIQYYNGEERAKGNILERFSAQQFPDLHSELNLSSLELGDSALYFCASSVRRDNSYNEQFFGPGTRLTVL.

The chain uses TRBV2 and TRBJ2-2; D ambiguous. Germline CDR1 is SNHLY and CDR2 is FYNNEI. The length of the CDR3 is 14 residues. With 8 bases removed from V and 4 bases from J, the gap between germline ends came to 14 bases. DNA of the CDR3: TGTGCCAGCCTTCTTAGCATGGCCACCGGGGAGCTGTTTTTT. Amino acid sequence: CASLLSMATGELFF.

The chain combines TRBV5-8 with TRBJ1-3, with a possible D match to TRBD1 (5 bases). The V gene's germline CDR1 is SGHTS and CDR2 YDEGEE. The CDR3 is 19 amino acids. Trimming pared 3 bases from V and 0 bases from J, leaving 22 bases between. The CDR3 spells CASSSRRGRGLDSGNTIYF. The CDR3 DNA sequence: TGTGCCAGCAGCTCTCGACGGGGGAGAGGGCTCGACTCTGGAAACACCATATATTTT.

This clone was seen a few times. V gene TRBV10-3 combines with J gene TRBJ2-2, with TRBD2 identical over 9 bases. The V gene's germline CDR1 is ENHRY and CDR2 SYGVKD. The CDR3 contains 15 residues. V was clipped by 4 bases and J by 6 bases; unmatched bases: 6. The CDR3 region is CAISGSAGGPGELFF. Written as DNA, the CDR3 is TGTGCCATCAGTGGCAGCGCGGGAGGGCCCGGGGAGCTGTTTTTT.